The next 21 T cell receptor beta chains were all read from a single sample in a study of glioma-infiltrating T cells (dated by TCRdb to 2016 to 2017). Sequencing relied on an Illumina MiSeq. The iRepertoire nested amplicon-rescue multiplex PCR (arm-PCR) platform was used to amplify TCR alpha and beta CDR3 regions from RNA. Using fastp trimming at Q25 and MiXCR clonotype assembly, TCRdb reanalyzed the public sequencing data and kept in-frame beta chains. Each record represents a unique CDR3 protein, reported with the most common genes and DNA among its rows. For this sample the table gives more than 85,000 distinct CDR3 sequences, of which less than 30% were detected only once. Together, the top ten hold approximately 35% of the sample. Sequenced material: glioma tissue, nonneoplastic brain tissue, or PBMCs (not recorded which). The receptors originated from a human donor with low-grade glioma or glioblastoma, undergoing nonglioma brain surgery, or in good health (not recorded which).

This clonotype was seen repeatedly, ten times or more. The chain couples TRBV20-1 to TRBJ2-1; 11 nucleotides agree with TRBD2. Trimming removed 6 bases from V and 10 bases from J; junction bases left unmatched: 14. The CDR3 is made up of 15 amino acids. Per germline, CDR1 DFQATT and CDR2 SNEGSKA (reference sequence). DNA for the CDR3: TGCAGTGCCCATCGCCCTAGCGGGGGGTCTATCGAGCAGTTCTTC. This codes for CSAHRPSGGSIEQFF.

On this clonotype: A much larger clone differs by one base, so this may be a read error. This chain connects TRBV29-1 to TRBJ2-5; unclear D gene. Germline assignment: CDR1 SQVTM and CDR2 ANQGSEA. CDR3 length: 12 residues. In DNA form, the CDR3 reads TGCAGCGGTCAGCCGTACCAAGAGGCCCAGTACTTC. It is translated as CSGQPYQEAQYF.

In this sample, this clonotype turned up a few times. V usage is TRBV9 and J usage is TRBJ2-7; the D is unclear. Trimming left V 4 bases short and J 5 bases short, with 22 bases between. CDR1 and CDR2 (germline): SGDLS, YYNGEE. CDR3 size: 16 residues. CDR3 in DNA: TGTGCCAGCAGCCCGACCGGGCTCCCTAATGGTAACGAGCAGTACTTC. Translating it yields CASSPTGLPNGNEQYF. Looking up the rest from reference TRBV9 and TRBJ2-7 gives the full variable domain: DSGVTQTPKHLITATGQRVTLRCSPRSGDLSVYWYQQSLDQGLQFLIQYYNGEERAKGNILERFSAQQFPDLHSELNLSSLELGDSALYFCASSPTGLPNGNEQYFGPGTRLTVT.

Concerning this clonotype: This may come from a read error, since a much larger clone is one base off. The chain has TRBV3-1 and TRBJ1-1; tentative D call: TRBD1 (6 bases). The germline V gene encodes CDR1 LGHDT and CDR2 YNNKEL (reference sequence). CDR3 size: 13 residues. V lost 2 bases and J lost 3, with 7 bases in between. CDR3 region: CASSQRGDTEAFF. The CDR3 coding sequence is TGTGCCAGCAGCCAAAGGGGGGACACTGAAGCTTTCTTT.

This chain uses TRBV29-1 with TRBJ2-5, with TRBD2 matching 9 bases. CDR1 is SQVTM, CDR2 ANQGSEA, per germline. After removal of 7 bases from V and 1 base from J, the junction contained 10 bases not matched to a gene. This CDR3 comprises 15 residues. DNA for the CDR3: TGCAGCGGTATGATAGCGGGGGCCTTCCAAGAGACCCAGTACTTC. Translation gives CSGMIAGAFQETQYF. The full variable domain, completed using reference TRBV29-1 and TRBJ2-5, is SAVISQKPSRDICQRGTSLTIQCQVDSQVTMMFWYRQQPGQSLTLIATANQGSEATYESGFVIDKFPISRPNLTFSTLTVSNMSPEDSSIYLCSGMIAGAFQETQYFGPGTRLLVL.

Many counts were recorded for this clonotype. CDR3: CSMATGWNEQYF. The CDR3 bases are TGCAGTATGGCTACAGGTTGGAACGAGCAGTACTTC. This rearrangement joins TRBV29-1 to TRBJ2-7; a possible D gene is TRBD1 (5 bases). The germline gives CDR1 SQVTM, CDR2 ANQGSEA. The CDR3 sequence is 12 residues long.

This clonotype was detected only a few times. This rearrangement joins TRBV3-1 to TRBJ2-1; 9 positions match TRBD2. The germline gives CDR1 LGHDT, CDR2 YNNKEL (reference sequence). After removal of 0 bases from V and 7 bases from J, the junction contained 10 bases not matched to a gene. This CDR3 has 17 amino acids. CDR3 sequence reads: CASSQDGLAGIPNEQFF. The CDR3 DNA sequence: TGTGCCAGCAGCCAAGACGGGCTAGCGGGAATTCCTAATGAGCAGTTCTTC.

This clonotype was observed many times. This rearrangement joins TRBV6-1 to TRBJ2-7; 7 nucleotides agree with TRBD1. Per germline, CDR1 MNHNS and CDR2 SASEGT. This CDR3 contains 15 residues. With 2 bases clipped from V and 3 bases from J, the junction kept 7 bases outside the gene matches. CDR3 DNA: TGTGCCAGCAGTGAACCGACAGGGTACGACTACGAGCAGTACTTC. It yields the protein CASSEPTGYDYEQYF.

The CDR3 DNA follows: TGTGCCAGCAGCGGTAGCGGGGTCTCCCTAGAGACCCAGTTCTTC. Its protein product is CASSGSGVSLETQFF. The chain uses TRBV9 and TRBJ2-1; 8 bases align to TRBD2. Trimming at V came to 3 bases and at J to 13 bases, leaving 15 bases not matched to a gene. The CDR3 contains 15 residues. Per the germline V gene, CDR1 is SGDLS and CDR2 is YYNGEE.

This clonotype was seen repeatedly, ten times or more. The chain is built from TRBV7-2 and TRBJ2-1; tentative D call: TRBD1 (6 bases). The CDR3 loop spans 16 amino acids. From germline, CDR1 is SGHTA and CDR2 FQGNSA. The V and J ends lost 1 base and 6 bases respectively, with 16 bases between them. CDR3 DNA: TGTGCCAGCAGCTTAGTCTGGGACACCAGATCCAATGAGCAGTTCTTC. Translated, it gives CASSLVWDTRSNEQFF.

The chain has TRBV29-1 and TRBJ2-3; D is unresolved. Trimming pared 0 bases from V and 5 bases from J, leaving 15 bases between. The germline V gene has CDR1 SQVTM and CDR2 ANQGSEA. The CDR3 is 15 amino acids. CDR3 loop: CSVEDRARRRDTQYF. CDR3 coding DNA: TGCAGCGTTGAAGATAGGGCGAGAAGGAGAGATACGCAGTATTTT.

In this sample, this clonotype turned up many times. This clone may be a read error of a much larger clone one base away. The genes are TRBV6-2 or TRBV6-3 and TRBJ2-7; TRBD2 aligns across 11 bases. After removal of 9 bases from V and 3 bases from J, the junction contained 10 bases not matched to a gene. This CDR3 has 15 amino acids. CDR1 is MNHEY, CDR2 SVGEGT, per germline. This CDR3 is CASSLAGADYYEQYF. CDR3 coding DNA: TGTGCCAGTTCACTAGCGGGAGCTGATTACTACGAGCAGTACTTC.

This clonotype was recorded a few times. The J gene is TRBJ2-1, the V gene TRBV29-1; D unresolved. The CDR3 length is 11 residues. From germline, CDR1 is SQVTM and CDR2 ANQGSEA. The V and J ends lost 4 bases and 7 bases respectively, with 8 bases between them. This CDR3 reads CSVVGQNEQFF. CDR3 DNA: TGCAGCGTTGTCGGGCAAAATGAGCAGTTCTTC.

Many counts were recorded for this clonotype. The chain is built from TRBV2 and TRBJ1-1; tentative D call: TRBD1 (5 bases). CDR1 and CDR2 from the germline V gene are SNHLY and FYNNEI. Trimming shortened V by 8 bases and J by 1 base, and 11 bases separated the two germline ends. CDR3 length equals 13 residues. CDR3 DNA sequence: TGTGCCAGCGGGGGGACGGGGAACACTGAAGCTTTCTTT. Amino acid sequence: CASGGTGNTEAFF.

Remarks on this clonotype: This could be a read error, since a much larger clone is one nucleotide away. The chain has TRBV20-1 and TRBJ2-5, with D unresolved. Germline CDR1 and CDR2: DFQATT and SNEGSKA (reference sequence). This CDR3 has 14 amino acids. CDR3 in amino acids: CSVKDRLSQETQYF. The CDR3 region has the DNA TGCAGCGTTAAAGACCGATTATCCCAAGAGACCCAGTACTTC.

This clonotype was seen many times. The V and J genes are TRBV6-1 and TRBJ2-1; TRBD2 matches 11 bases. Trimming cost V 6 bases and J 4 bases; bases outside gene matches: 2. Germline values: CDR1 MNHNS, CDR2 SASEGT. CDR3 length equals 14 residues. The CDR3 loop reads CASSGTSGYNEQFF. The CDR3 DNA follows: TGTGCCAGCAGCGGGACTAGCGGATACAATGAGCAGTTCTTC.

This clonotype was counted many times. This chain connects TRBV6-2 or TRBV6-3 to TRBJ1-1; D is possibly TRBD1 (6 bases). The CDR3 totals 15 residues. Germline CDR1 is MNHEY and CDR2 is SVGEGT. V lost 2 bases and J 6 bases, leaving 16 bases between the germline ends. The CDR3 DNA is TGTGCCAGCAGTTACATTGGGGGCGCTAAAGCTGAAGCTTTCTTT. It yields the protein CASSYIGGAKAEAFF.

With regard to this clonotype: This clone may be a read error of a much larger clone one base away. The V and J genes are TRBV4-1 and TRBJ2-7; D possibly corresponds to TRBD1 (6 bases). The CDR3 is 15 residues long. Trimming shortened V by 4 bases and J by 2 bases, and 15 bases separated the two germline ends. Looked up from germline, CDR1 is MGHRA and CDR2 is YSYEKL. CDR3 DNA sequence: TGCGCCAGCAGCCGAGACGGACAGCAGACCTACGAGCAGTACTTC. As protein: CASSRDGQQTYEQYF.

As concerns this clonotype: A much larger clonotype is one base distant, so this may be a read error. The chain couples TRBV7-2 to TRBJ2-7; TRBD1 matches 7 bases. The J call could be wrong; TRBJ2-5 is a better fit for the DNA end. Germline V CDR1 and CDR2: SGHTA, FQGNSA. This CDR3 comprises 16 residues. CDR3 in DNA: TGTGCCAGCAGCTTTTACACAGGGGTGTCCCTAGAGACCCAGTACTTC. This codes for CASSFYTGVSLETQYF.

The table lists this clonotype with many counts. The chain joins TRBV6-4 to TRBJ1-1; D unclear. Deletions cut 5 bases from V and 1 base from J, with 11 bases between. Germline CDR1 MRHNA, CDR2 SNTAGT. This CDR3 region has 14 residues. This chain's CDR3 is CASSWRPGNTEAFF. The CDR3 DNA reads TGTGCCAGCAGTTGGAGGCCTGGGAACACTGAAGCTTTCTTT.

This clonotype came up a few times. The chain links TRBV4-2 to TRBJ2-1; 13 nucleotides align to TRBD2. The CDR3 runs to 16 residues. The V and J ends lost 2 bases and 10 bases, in that order; junction bases with no gene match: 8. Germline V gives CDR1 LGHNA, CDR2 YNFKEQ. Written as DNA, the CDR3 is TGTGCCAGCAGCCAACCTACTAGCGGGGGGGCAGGGGAGCAGTTCTTC. The encoded protein is CASSQPTSGGAGEQFF.